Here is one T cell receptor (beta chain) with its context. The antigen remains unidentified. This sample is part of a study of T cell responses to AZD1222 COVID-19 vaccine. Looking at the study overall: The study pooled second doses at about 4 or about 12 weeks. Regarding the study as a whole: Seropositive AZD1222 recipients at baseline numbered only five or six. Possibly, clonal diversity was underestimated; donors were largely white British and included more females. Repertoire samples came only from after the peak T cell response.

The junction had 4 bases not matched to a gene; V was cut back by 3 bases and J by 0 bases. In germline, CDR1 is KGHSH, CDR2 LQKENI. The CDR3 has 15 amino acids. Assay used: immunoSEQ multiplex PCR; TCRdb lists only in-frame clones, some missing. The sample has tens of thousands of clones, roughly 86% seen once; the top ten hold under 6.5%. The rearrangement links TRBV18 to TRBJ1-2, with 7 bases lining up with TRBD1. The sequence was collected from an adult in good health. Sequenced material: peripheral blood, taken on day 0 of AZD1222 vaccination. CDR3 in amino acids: CASSPGQAPNYGYTF. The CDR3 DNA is TGTGCCAGCTCACCCGGACAGGCGCCTAACTATGGCTACACCTTC.